This T cell receptor (beta chain) was documented in a study of T cell clones after liver transplantation. Produced via immunoSEQ multiplex PCR; TCRdb's table is partial and in-frame only. The sample holds tens of thousands of clones, roughly 71% seen once. V was clipped by 3 bases and J by 5 bases, with 6 bases between them. CDR1 is SGHDT, CDR2 YYEEEE, per germline. This CDR3 has 11 residues. The starting material was CD4+ T cells from blood, obtained at the 22-month timepoint. The genes are TRBV5-6 and TRBJ2-7, with D hard to call. This receptor was identified in a human patient who received a liver transplant. The graft donor may be the source of some T cells. The CDR3 sequence: CASSSRNEQYF. CDR3 coding DNA: TGTGCCAGCAGCTCCAGAAACGAGCAGTACTTC.